This TCR beta chain was captured in a study of T cells in localized non-small cell lung cancer. Whole-study results and caveats: It was uninvolved adjacent lung that showed the highest T cell clonality, exceeding tumor. When the top 100 tumor clones were examined, a median approximately 57 of them also appeared in the adjacent lung, which was paired and uninvolved. Because sequencing included only one region (of the tumor), heterogeneity remains possible. Longer overall survival associated with higher blood T cell density; shorter survival with higher adjacent-lung clonality.

Notes on this clone: Its antigen is still unknown.

Only in-frame clones appear in the TCRdb table, and some are missing; sequencing was by immunoSEQ multiplex PCR. Of about 5,400 clones in the sample, about a third were seen once. This CDR3 comprises 14 residues. Trimming removed 7 bases from V and 6 bases from J, with 15 bases in between. Germline CDR1 MDHEN, CDR2 SYDVKM. The chain couples TRBV28 to TRBJ1-4; D possibly corresponds to TRBD1 (5 bases). This TCR was sampled from a male donor aged 60 or over with stage I squamous cell lung carcinoma. Sequences were derived from lung tumor tissue, sampled before any cancer treatment. The CDR3 reads CASTSGTAYEKLFF. Written as DNA, the CDR3 is TGTGCCAGCACCTCCGGGACGGCGTATGAAAAACTGTTTTTT. Full variable domain (missing parts from reference TRBV28 and TRBJ1-4): DVKVTQSSRYLVKRTGEKVFLECVQDMDHENMFWYRQDPGLGLRLIYFSYDVKMKEKGDIPEGYSVSREKKERFSLILESASTNQTSMYLCASTSGTAYEKLFFGSGTQLSVL.